Each of the 4 T cell receptor beta chains below was sequenced from the same sample in a study of blood T cell repertoires in COVID-19. Sequencing used immunoSEQ multiplex PCR; TCRdb keeps in-frame clones, though not all of them. This sample has a few hundred thousand clones, with roughly 87% found just once. Sequenced material: peripheral blood. Receptors were obtained from a man aged 40-49 years with active or convalescent COVID-19.

The rearrangement uses TRBV7-8 and TRBJ2-1; 9 nucleotides align to TRBD2. V shed 5 bases, J shed 16 bases, and the junction held 15 bases outside the gene matches. CDR1 and CDR2 (germline): SGHVS, FQNEAQ. This CDR3 spans 14 amino acids. The CDR3 nucleotides are TGTGCCAGCAGCGGCAATTCCAGGGCGGGGGGGCTATTCTTC. Protein: CASSGNSRAGGLFF.

CDR3 nucleotide sequence: TGTGCCAGCAGCTTAAGTAGCGGGGGGGCTAACGAGCAGTACTTC. This gives the protein CASSLSSGGANEQYF. This rearrangement joins TRBV7-2 to TRBJ2-7; the match to TRBD2 covers 11 bases. The V and J ends lost 2 bases and 5 bases, in that order; junction bases with no gene match: 5. Germline V gene data show CDR1 as SGHTA and CDR2 as FQGNSA. CDR3 size: 15 residues.

The CDR3 loop reads CASSHTGSNQPQHF. DNA of the CDR3: TGTGCCAGCAGCCATACAGGGTCCAATCAGCCCCAGCATTTT. The chain couples TRBV3-1 (or the pseudogene TRBV3-2) to TRBJ1-5; tentatively, D is TRBD1 (6 bases). The CDR3 runs 14 residues. CDR1 and CDR2 from the germline V gene are LGHDT and YNNKEL (reference sequence). Between the trimmed V and J ends, which lost 3 bases and 3 bases, there was a span of 9 bases.

The chain couples TRBV28 to TRBJ2-7, with D possibly being TRBD2 (6 bases). This CDR3 comprises 15 residues. Trimming stripped 3 bases from V and 1 base from J, with 13 bases between. CDR1 is MDHEN and CDR2 is SYDVKM in the germline V gene. The CDR3 nucleotides are TGTGCCAGCAGTTTTGAGGGCGGGATTTCCTACGAGCAGTACTTC. It encodes CASSFEGGISYEQYF. The full variable domain, completed using reference TRBV28 and TRBJ2-7, is DVKVTQSSRYLVKRTGEKVFLECVQDMDHENMFWYRQDPGLGLRLIYFSYDVKMKEKGDIPEGYSVSREKKERFSLILESASTNQTSMYLCASSFEGGISYEQYFGPGTRLTVT.